Reported below is one T cell receptor (beta chain). The junction had 4 bases not matched to a gene; V was cut back by 6 bases and J by 0 bases. Germline loops: CDR1 SEHNR, CDR2 FQNEAQ (reference sequence). The CDR3 is made up of 14 amino acids. Per the study methods: For nucleated cells, counts were estimated from reference gene primer amplification. Profiled with immunoSEQ multiplex PCR; TCRdb holds only in-frame clones, not every one. V, J and clone size were drawn from that table, and D and trimming were deduced from the DNA. The profile shows 350,000 to 450,000 clones, around 87% of them singletons. This entry is derived from a study of blood T cell repertoires in COVID-19. For the study at large: For recovered donors of Cohort 3, there were two negative PCRs, clearance, or symptom resolution. T cells, B-cell-depleted T cells, or PBMCs provided the cDNA or gDNA that served as material. COVID-19 samples from acute and convalescent phases originated in the United States, Italy and Spain.

The J gene is TRBJ1-1, the V gene TRBV7-9; 7 positions agree with TRBD1. Sequenced material: PBMCs or T cells enriched from blood (not recorded which). The receptor was derived from a man aged 40-49 years in a cohort exposed to, infected with or recovered from COVID-19 (not recorded which). The CDR3 protein is CASSRQGLNTEAFF. CDR3 sequence (DNA): TGTGCCAGCAGTCGACAGGGACTGAACACTGAAGCTTTCTTT.